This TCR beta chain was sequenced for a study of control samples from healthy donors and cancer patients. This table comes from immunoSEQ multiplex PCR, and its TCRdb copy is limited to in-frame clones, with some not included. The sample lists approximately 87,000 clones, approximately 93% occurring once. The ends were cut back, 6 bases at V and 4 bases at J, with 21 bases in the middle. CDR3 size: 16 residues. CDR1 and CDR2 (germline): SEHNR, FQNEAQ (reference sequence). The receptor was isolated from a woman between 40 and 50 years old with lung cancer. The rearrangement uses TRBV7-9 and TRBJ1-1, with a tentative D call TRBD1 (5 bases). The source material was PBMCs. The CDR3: CASSLPPTSGGTEAFF. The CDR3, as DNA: TGTGCCAGCAGTCTCCCCCCTACCTCGGGGGGCACTGAAGCTTTCTTT.